Listed here are 30 T cell receptor beta chains from one sample, sequenced in a study of PD-L1 blockade in urothelial cancer (TCRdb year 2017). Receptors were amplified or captured by the immunoSEQ multiplex PCR assay. TCRdb obtained this table from immuneACCESS and retained in-frame rearrangements with V and J assigned. These tables miss some clones; where compared with another copy, unresolved V genes account for less than half of the shortfall, and the remainder is unexplained. This sample holds 50,000 to 55,000 clones; roughly 91% were observed only once. The ten largest clones add up to 2.4% of the sample. The time point label corresponds to: peripheral blood 6 weeks after treatment start. The sequences come from PBMCs, collected around atezolizumab (anti-PD-L1) treatment. All receptors derive from a man between 60 and 70 years old with urothelial cancer.

The gene calls are TRBV13 and TRBJ1-1; 11 nucleotides line up with TRBD1. Germline loops: CDR1 PRHDT, CDR2 FYEKMQ (reference sequence). The trim removed 3 bases at V and 5 bases at J, leaving 2 bases unmatched. The CDR3 covers 14 residues. The CDR3 DNA reads TGTGCCAGCAGCTTGGGACAGGGGGTGACTGAAGCTTTCTTT. Translated: CASSLGQGVTEAFF. Combining the CDR3 with reference TRBV13 and TRBJ1-1 gives the whole variable domain AAGVIQSPRHLIKEKRETATLKCYPIPRHDTVYWYQQGPGQDPQFLISFYEKMQSDKGSIPDRFSAQQFSDYHSELNMSSLELGDSALYFCASSLGQGVTEAFFGQGTRLTVV.

The chain couples TRBV5-4 to TRBJ2-3; tentative D call: TRBD1 (6 bases). Germline CDR1 SGHNT, CDR2 YYREEE (reference sequence). This CDR3 has 15 amino acids. Trimming took off 4 bases at V and 1 base at J, with 13 bases between the two ends. CDR3 in amino acids: CASSVPGHRTDTQYF. The DNA of the CDR3 is TGTGCCAGCAGCGTTCCGGGACACCGCACAGATACGCAGTATTTT.

This clone is a singleton in its sample. This chain connects TRBV28 to TRBJ1-2; D remains ambiguous. This CDR3 comprises 12 residues. Trimming removed 3 bases from V and 4 bases from J, with 6 bases in between. Per the germline V gene, CDR1 is MDHEN and CDR2 is SYDVKM. CDR3 DNA: TGTGCCAGCAGTTTCAACATCTATGGCTACACCTTC. It specifies CASSFNIYGYTF.

This clone was counted between two and nine times. The CDR3 reads CAWTRASGNTIYF. CDR3 coding DNA: TGTGCCTGGACCAGGGCTTCTGGAAACACCATATATTTT. This chain connects TRBV30 to TRBJ1-3; TRBD1 is a possible D gene (5 bases). The CDR3 totals 13 residues. CDR1 GTSNPN and CDR2 SVGIG come from the germline V gene (reference sequence). The V gene lost 4 bases and the J gene lost 1 base, with 8 bases spanning the gap. The full variable domain, in which reference TRBV30 and TRBJ1-3 provide the parts outside the CDR3, is SQTIHQWPATLVQPVGSPLSLECTVEGTSNPNLYWYRQAAGRGLQLLFYSVGIGQISSEVPQNLSASRPQDRQFILSSKKLLLSDSGFYLCAWTRASGNTIYFGEGSWLTVV.

The gene calls are TRBV5-4 and TRBJ2-1; 8 nucleotides agree with TRBD2. The V and J ends lost 4 bases and 0 bases, in that order; junction bases with no gene match: 3. Germline CDR1 and CDR2: SGHNT and YYREEE (reference sequence). CDR3 length: 15 amino acids. The CDR3 DNA sequence: TGTGCCAGCAGCGTCGCGGGGGGCTCCTACAATGAGCAGTTCTTC. It is translated as CASSVAGGSYNEQFF.

The chain joins TRBV7-2 to TRBJ2-1, with a weak D call TRBD1 (5 bases). Germline assignment: CDR1 SGHTA and CDR2 FQGNSA. The CDR3 has 13 residues. The germline V and J ends were trimmed by 0 bases and 5 bases, with 5 bases remaining between them. CDR3 sequence (DNA): TGTGCCAGCAGCTTAGCCAGGGACAATGAGCAGTTCTTC. Protein product: CASSLARDNEQFF.

This chain joins TRBV7-6 and TRBJ2-7, with 9 bases matching TRBD2. The CDR3 sequence is 17 residues long. J was trimmed by 6 bases and V by 1 base; bases with no gene match: 13. Germline-derived CDR1 and CDR2 are SGHVS and FNYEAQ. CDR3 region: CASSLGSLSGRAFEQYF. The DNA for the CDR3 is TGTGCCAGCAGCTTAGGATCCCTTAGCGGGAGAGCCTTCGAGCAGTACTTC.

This chain joins TRBV4-1 and TRBJ2-1; 7 bases line up with TRBD1. This CDR3 is built from 15 residues. The germline V gene has CDR1 MGHRA and CDR2 YSYEKL. V was clipped by 2 bases and J by 5 bases; unmatched bases: 6. CDR3 DNA sequence: TGCGCCAGCAGCCAACCTACACAGGGGAACAATGAGCAGTTCTTC. Protein sequence: CASSQPTQGNNEQFF.

This clone was seen once. This sequence joins TRBV21-1 and TRBJ2-7; the table's D call, TRBD1, has no DNA check behind it. TRBV21-1 is a pseudogene. CDR3 length: 17 amino acids. The CDR3: CASSKEEGQSRGPGQYF. CDR3 nucleotides: TGTGCCAGCAGCAAAGAGGAAGGGCAGTCCAGGGGCCCTGGGCAGTACTTC.

V is TRBV2 and J is TRBJ2-1, with TRBD2 matching 8 bases. J gave up 2 bases and V 3 bases, and 3 bases lay outside the gene matches. Germline V gene sequence: CDR1 SNHLY, CDR2 FYNNEI. This CDR3 has 15 amino acids. DNA of the CDR3: TGTGCCAGCAGTGACCGGGGGGGCGCCTACAATGAGCAGTTCTTC. Translation gives CASSDRGGAYNEQFF.

The V gene is TRBV6-5, the J gene TRBJ1-5; D uncertain. V was shortened by 0 bases and J by 12 bases, with 6 bases between the two germline ends. The length of the CDR3 is 11 residues. CDR1 and CDR2 from the germline V gene are MNHEY and SVGAGI. CDR3 in amino acids: CASSYSEVQHF. Here the CDR3 DNA reads TGTGCCAGCAGTTACTCGGAGGTCCAGCATTTT.

This chain joins TRBV10-3 and TRBJ2-7; D gene unclear. CDR1 ENHRY and CDR2 SYGVKD come from the germline V gene. V lost 3 bases and J lost 2, with 5 bases in between. The length of the CDR3 is 12 residues. CDR3 protein: CAISDGAYEQYF. Here the CDR3 DNA reads TGTGCCATCAGTGACGGAGCCTACGAGCAGTACTTC.

This chain joins TRBV11-1 and TRBJ2-3; TRBD2 aligns across 9 bases. CDR1 is SGHAT and CDR2 is FQDESV in the germline V gene (reference sequence). The CDR3 has 16 residues. V lost 5 bases, J lost 5 bases, and 11 bases stayed unmatched. The CDR3 nucleotides read TGTGCCAGCAGCCCCAAGGAGCTAGCGGGGAAAGATACGCAGTATTTT. It codes for CASSPKELAGKDTQYF.

The rearrangement links TRBV10-3 to TRBJ2-5, with 12 bases identical to TRBD2. The V gene end was trimmed by 4 bases and the J gene end by 2 bases; junction bases not matched to a gene: 5. CDR1 ENHRY and CDR2 SYGVKD come from the germline V gene. CDR3 length: 16 amino acids. The CDR3 DNA follows: TGTGCCATCAGTGGGAAAGGACTAGCGGGGCAAGAGACCCAGTACTTC. This codes for CAISGKGLAGQETQYF.

This clone was counted once. This chain links TRBV7-9 with TRBJ1-4, with 7 positions matching TRBD1. Germline CDR1 SEHNR, CDR2 FQNEAQ (reference sequence). Germline trimming cut 8 bases from V and 3 bases from J; bases unmatched to any gene: 9. The CDR3 extends over 15 amino acids. CDR3 DNA: TGTGCCAGCGCCTTCGACAGGGTCTCTAATGAAAAACTGTTTTTT. This encodes CASAFDRVSNEKLFF.

The gene calls are TRBV5-6 and TRBJ2-2; D possibly corresponds to TRBD2 (6 bases). The CDR3 has 16 amino acids. CDR1 and CDR2 from the germline V gene are SGHDT and YYEEEE. V lost 4 bases and J 3 bases, leaving 16 bases between the germline ends. CDR3 DNA sequence: TGTGCCAGCAGCCCGTTTCGGAGGGACGACACCGGGGAGCTGTTTTTT. Protein: CASSPFRRDDTGELFF.

The chain links TRBV11-3 to TRBJ2-2; no reliable D call. Germline V gives CDR1 SGHNT, CDR2 YENEEA. This CDR3 is built from 15 residues. V shed 4 bases and J shed 4 bases, with 13 bases lying between them. CDR3 in DNA: TGTGCCAGCAGCTCAGGCGATGTAAGCACCGGGGAGCTGTTTTTT. Amino acids: CASSSGDVSTGELFF.

The chain recombines TRBV7-3 with TRBJ2-1, with D tentatively TRBD2 (6 bases). Trimming stripped 5 bases from V and 9 bases from J, with 14 bases between. Germline values: CDR1 SGHTA, CDR2 FQGTGA. This CDR3 region has 13 residues. The CDR3 sequence: CASSKGREAEQFF. CDR3 nucleotide sequence: TGTGCCAGCAGCAAGGGCAGGGAGGCTGAGCAGTTCTTC.

The chain carries TRBV19 and TRBJ2-5; weak D call: TRBD2 (6 bases). This CDR3 spans 14 amino acids. Trimming left V 7 bases short and J 2 bases short, with 14 bases between. Looked up from germline, CDR1 is LNHDA and CDR2 is SQIVND (reference sequence). The CDR3 coding sequence is TGTGCCAGTACCAACCGGGGAGGACAAGAGACCCAGTACTTC. Translation: CASTNRGGQETQYF.

This clone has only one observation. The chain links TRBV6-1 to TRBJ2-2; D is perhaps TRBD1 (6 bases). Per the germline V gene, CDR1 is MNHNS and CDR2 is SASEGT. CDR3 size: 16 residues. Trimming took off 4 bases at V and 5 bases at J, with 17 bases between the two ends. Written as DNA, the CDR3 is TGTGCCAGCAGTGGCCCAATGGGGGCGCGAACCGGGGAGCTGTTTTTT. This gives the protein CASSGPMGARTGELFF.

The CDR3 nucleotides read TGTGCCAGCAGTGACAGGAATGGAAACACCATATATTTT. Its protein is CASSDRNGNTIYF. The chain joins TRBV25-1 to TRBJ1-3; D uncertain. V was pared by 3 bases and J by 3 bases, with 6 bases between. The CDR3 spans 13 residues. Germline V lookup: CDR1 MGHDK, CDR2 SYGVNS. Drawing the rest from reference TRBV25-1 and TRBJ1-3, the complete variable domain is EADIYQTPRYLVIGTGKKITLECSQTMGHDKMYWYQQDPGMELHLIHYSYGVNSTEKGDLSSESTVSRIRTEHFPLTLESARPSHTSQYLCASSDRNGNTIYFGEGSWLTVV.

The rearrangement uses TRBV10-1 and TRBJ2-1; 8 bases fit TRBD2. V lost 4 bases, J lost 0 bases, and 2 bases stayed unmatched. CDR1 and CDR2 from the germline V gene are WNHNN and SYGVQD (reference sequence). This CDR3 has 15 residues. The CDR3 here is CASSGGGFSYNEQFF. The CDR3 DNA sequence: TGCGCCAGCAGTGGCGGGGGGTTCTCCTACAATGAGCAGTTCTTC.

The count of this clone is one. J is TRBJ1-1 and V is TRBV9; maybe TRBD1 (5 bases). The V end was cut by 0 bases, the J end by 0 bases, with 12 bases between. Germline loops: CDR1 SGDLS, CDR2 YYNGEE. The CDR3 sequence is 16 residues long. CDR3 nucleotides: TGTGCCAGCAGCGTAGGCGGGGGGTCCATGAACACTGAAGCTTTCTTT. Its protein is CASSVGGGSMNTEAFF. The whole variable domain, remainder taken from reference TRBV9 and TRBJ1-1, is DSGVTQTPKHLITATGQRVTLRCSPRSGDLSVYWYQQSLDQGLQFLIQYYNGEERAKGNILERFSAQQFPDLHSELNLSSLELGDSALYFCASSVGGGSMNTEAFFGQGTRLTVV.

This rearrangement joins TRBV4-1 to TRBJ2-4; 7 positions agree with TRBD2. Germline lookup yields CDR1 MGHRA and CDR2 YSYEKL. The CDR3 covers 13 residues. With 3 bases clipped from V and 10 bases from J, the junction kept 6 bases outside the gene matches. CDR3: CASSHPSGTIQYF. The CDR3 DNA reads TGCGCCAGCAGCCATCCCAGCGGGACTATTCAGTACTTC.

This clone has only a few counts. This chain joins TRBV7-2 and TRBJ2-7, with 10 positions matching TRBD2. Germline trimming cut 4 bases from V and 3 bases from J; bases unmatched to any gene: 6. Germline-derived CDR1 and CDR2 are SGHTA and FQGNSA. This CDR3 comprises 15 residues. The DNA of the CDR3 is TGTGCCAGCAGCTCTTTTAGCGGGAGGTTCTACGAGCAGTACTTC. Encoded protein: CASSSFSGRFYEQYF.

The chain has TRBV28 and TRBJ2-5; TRBD1 matches at 7 bases. Losses at the gene ends were 6 bases for V and 4 bases for J; bases not matched to a gene: 11. CDR3 length equals 15 residues. The germline gives CDR1 MDHEN, CDR2 SYDVKM. The CDR3 sequence: CASSPRGGARETQYF. DNA of the CDR3: TGTGCCAGCAGCCCCCGAGGGGGCGCACGAGAGACCCAGTACTTC.

The chain links TRBV6-1 to TRBJ2-5, with TRBD1 matching over 8 bases. This CDR3 spans 15 amino acids. Germline V lookup: CDR1 MNHNS, CDR2 SASEGT. Trimming took 11 bases from V and 0 from J; bases not matched to a gene: 11. CDR3 sequence (DNA): TGTGCCGAGGGCGGGCAGGGGGCTAACCAAGAGACCCAGTACTTC. It specifies CAEGGQGANQETQYF.

The CDR3 spells CASSVTDQETQYF. The CDR3 nucleotides read TGTGCCAGCAGCGTGACAGACCAAGAGACCCAGTACTTC. The rearrangement joins TRBV9 to TRBJ2-5, with D perhaps TRBD1 (5 bases). CDR3 length equals 13 residues. Trimming stripped 2 bases from V and 0 bases from J, with 5 bases between. Germline values: CDR1 SGDLS, CDR2 YYNGEE.

The gene calls are TRBV5-1 and TRBJ2-3, with D possibly being TRBD2 (7 bases). Germline loops: CDR1 SGHRS, CDR2 YFSETQ. With 6 bases removed from V and 3 bases from J, the gap between germline ends came to 14 bases. The CDR3 consists of 14 residues. CDR3 in DNA: TGCGCCAGCACGAGGGAGGGGGGTACAGATACGCAGTATTTT. Protein sequence: CASTREGGTDTQYF.

This clone has a single count. The chain carries TRBV29-1 and TRBJ2-3, with 10 bases fitting TRBD1. Germline lookup yields CDR1 SQVTM and CDR2 ANQGSEA. J lost 4 bases, V lost 1 base, and 5 bases had no gene match. The CDR3 is 15 residues long. The CDR3 is CSVEGQTGGPDTQYF. The CDR3 DNA follows: TGCAGCGTTGAAGGCCAGACAGGGGGCCCAGATACGCAGTATTTT.